The clone carrying this TCR beta chain was seen only once. Germline CDR1 is LGHNA and CDR2 is YSLEER. This CDR3 region has 14 residues. J was trimmed by 5 bases and V by 4 bases; bases with no gene match: 7. This sample is drawn from a study of blood T cell repertoires in COVID-19. Study information: The United States, Italy and Spain provided the acute and convalescent COVID-19 samples.

Authors' data handling: Cell counts per sample came from amplifying reference gene primers. Profiled with immunoSEQ multiplex PCR; TCRdb holds only in-frame clones, not every one. D and trimming were read from the DNA, whereas the V and J calls and clone size are those reported in that table. The sample lists 250,000 to 400,000 clones, approximately 88% occurring once. Recruited during active infection, patients (from Seattle) were subsequently followed longitudinally. The rearrangement uses TRBV4-3 and TRBJ2-7, with TRBD2 matching 8 bases. Sequences were obtained from peripheral blood. The origin of this receptor is a woman younger than 45 with COVID-19, enrolled during active disease. The DNA of the CDR3 is TGCGCCAGCAGCCCCCGGGGGGGGTATGACGAGCAGTACTTC. Translated, it gives CASSPRGGYDEQYF.